Described below is a single T cell receptor beta chain sequence and its context. The data originate from a study of cytomegalovirus exposure and HLA in healthy donors. The CDR3 consists of 12 residues. Between the trimmed V and J ends, which lost 5 bases and 0 bases, there was a span of 3 bases. Germline CDR1 reads SGHAT; CDR2 reads FQNNGV. Researchers ran the PCR with 60 Vbeta and 13 Jbeta primers. This table comes from immunoSEQ multiplex PCR, and its TCRdb copy is limited to in-frame clones, with some not included. This sample has some 150,000 clones, with around 80% found just once. The chain employs TRBV11-2 and TRBJ2-3; D remains ambiguous. The receptor comes from a female donor in good health and CMV-seronegative. Source material: PBMCs. In DNA form, the CDR3 reads TGTGCCAGCAGCGCGAGCACAGATACGCAGTATTTT. This codes for CASSASTDTQYF.